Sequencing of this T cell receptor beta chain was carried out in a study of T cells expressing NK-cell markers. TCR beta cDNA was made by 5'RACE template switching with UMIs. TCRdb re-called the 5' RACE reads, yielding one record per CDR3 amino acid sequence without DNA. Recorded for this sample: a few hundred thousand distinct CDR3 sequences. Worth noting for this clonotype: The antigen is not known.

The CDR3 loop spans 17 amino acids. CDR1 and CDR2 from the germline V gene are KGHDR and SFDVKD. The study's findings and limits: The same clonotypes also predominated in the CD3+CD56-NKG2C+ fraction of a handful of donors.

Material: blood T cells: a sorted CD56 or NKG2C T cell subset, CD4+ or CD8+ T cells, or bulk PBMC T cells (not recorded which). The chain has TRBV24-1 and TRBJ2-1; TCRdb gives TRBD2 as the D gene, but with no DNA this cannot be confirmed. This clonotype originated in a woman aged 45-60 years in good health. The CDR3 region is CATSDSTAALPWDEQFF.